Following are 6 T cell receptor beta chains from one sample sequenced in a study of T cell repertoires in cytomegalovirus infection. One entry per CDR3 protein, called by TCRdb with MiXCR from the reads. The table records about 150,000 distinct CDR3 sequences, less than 25% of them present only once. Sample: PBMCs. The receptors were sampled from a human donor in good health (CMV status not recorded). Some clones in this sample may be carry-over from other donors' samples.

This clonotype came up a few times. The chain uses TRBV12-5 and TRBJ1-2; D ambiguous. The V gene lost 3 bases and the J gene lost 3 bases, with 8 bases spanning the gap. CDR1 and CDR2 from the germline V gene are LGHNT and FRNRAP. CDR3 size: 13 residues. In DNA form, the CDR3 reads TGTGCTAGTGGTTTCTCGACTGACTATGGCTACACCTTC. Protein product: CASGFSTDYGYTF.

This clonotype was found a few times. The CDR3 reads CASSSLPGREANYGYTF. The CDR3, as DNA: TGTGCCAGCAGCTCCCTACCCGGCAGGGAGGCTAACTATGGCTACACCTTC. The chain recombines TRBV6-1 with TRBJ1-2, with D perhaps TRBD1 (5 bases). The germline CDR1 and CDR2 sequences are MNHNS and SASEGT. The V gene lost 6 bases and the J gene lost 0 bases, with 20 bases spanning the gap. The CDR3 is 17 amino acids.

The chain recombines TRBV7-2 with TRBJ2-7; 8 bases fit TRBD1. Germline CDR1 reads SGHTA; CDR2 reads FQGNSA. CDR3 length: 16 residues. With V trimmed by 2 bases and J by 5 bases, 11 bases remained unmatched. The CDR3 loop reads CASSLYSGTGVDEQYF. The CDR3 DNA reads TGTGCCAGCAGCTTATATTCGGGGACAGGTGTCGACGAGCAGTACTTC.

V gene TRBV7-2 combines with J gene TRBJ1-4, with unresolved D. V lost 0 bases and J 6 bases, leaving 14 bases between the germline ends. CDR3 length: 16 amino acids. The V gene's germline CDR1 is SGHTA and CDR2 FQGNSA. The CDR3 DNA reads as TGTGCCAGCAGCTTAGCGTATTGGGAAAGGGATGAAAAACTGTTTTTT. Translated: CASSLAYWERDEKLFF.

The rearrangement joins TRBV7-9 to TRBJ2-1, with 10 bases fitting TRBD2. V gave up 2 bases and J gave up 8 bases; unmatched junction bases: 6. The CDR3 consists of 15 residues. The V gene's germline CDR1 is SEHNR and CDR2 FQNEAQ (reference sequence). The CDR3: CASSLKLAGVHEQFF. CDR3 nucleotide sequence: TGTGCCAGCAGCTTAAAGCTAGCGGGAGTACATGAGCAGTTCTTC.

This clonotype was detected ten times or more. The chain links TRBV7-2 to TRBJ2-3; 7 bases are a match to TRBD1. CDR1 SGHTA and CDR2 FQGNSA come from the germline V gene. This CDR3 contains 14 residues. V shed 1 base, J shed 4 bases, and the junction held 2 bases outside the gene matches. As DNA, the CDR3 is TGTGCCAGCAGCTTAGATCAGGGGGCAGATACGCAGTATTTT. It encodes CASSLDQGADTQYF.